This T cell receptor beta chain was sequenced during a study of T cell responses to AZD1222 COVID-19 vaccine. The germline V gene has CDR1 SQVTM and CDR2 ANQGSEA. Losses at the gene ends were 7 bases for V and 10 bases for J; bases not matched to a gene: 8. The CDR3 contains 13 residues. TCRdb's table, derived via immunoSEQ multiplex PCR, lists solely in-frame clones and lacks some. The sample contains about 160,000 clones, 92% of which appear only once. Whole-study results and caveats: Recipients of AZD1222 seropositive at baseline numbered only five or six. Every sample of the repertoires postdated the peak T cell response. Unmutated variant regions are reportedly the target of nearly half of TCRs that are spike-specific. Clonal diversity was possibly underestimated, and white British individuals and females predominated among donors.

Concerning this clone itself: Its antigen is still unknown.

The sequencing here drew on peripheral blood, taken on day 0 of MenACWY control vaccination. The chain uses TRBV29-1 and TRBJ1-6; the match to TRBD1 covers 9 bases. This receptor was taken from an adult in good health. DNA of the CDR3: TGCAGCGCCGGGGACAGGGCGGGATCACCCCTCCACTTT. Translation gives CSAGDRAGSPLHF.